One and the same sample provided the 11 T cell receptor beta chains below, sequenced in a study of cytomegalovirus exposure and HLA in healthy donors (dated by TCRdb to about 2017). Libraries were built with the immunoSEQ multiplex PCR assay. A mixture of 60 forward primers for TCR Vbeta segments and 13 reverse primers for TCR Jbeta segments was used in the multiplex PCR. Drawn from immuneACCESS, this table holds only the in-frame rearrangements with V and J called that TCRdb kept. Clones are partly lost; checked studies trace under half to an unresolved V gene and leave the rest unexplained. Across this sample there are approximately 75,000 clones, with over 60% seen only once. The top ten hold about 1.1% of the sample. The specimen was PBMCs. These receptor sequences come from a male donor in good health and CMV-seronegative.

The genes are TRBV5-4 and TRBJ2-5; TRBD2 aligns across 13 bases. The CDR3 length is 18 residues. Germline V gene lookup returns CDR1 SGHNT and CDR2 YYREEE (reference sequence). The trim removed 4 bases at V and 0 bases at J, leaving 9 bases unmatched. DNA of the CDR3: TGTGCCAGCAGCGGGTCCGGGACTAGCGGGGATTACCAAGAGACCCAGTACTTC. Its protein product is CASSGSGTSGDYQETQYF. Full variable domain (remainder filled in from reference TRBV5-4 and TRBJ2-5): ETGVTQSPTHLIKTRGQQVTLRCSSQSGHNTVSWYQQALGQGPQFIFQYYREEENGRGNFPPRFSGLQFPNYSSELNVNALELDDSALYLCASSGSGTSGDYQETQYFGPGTRLLVL.

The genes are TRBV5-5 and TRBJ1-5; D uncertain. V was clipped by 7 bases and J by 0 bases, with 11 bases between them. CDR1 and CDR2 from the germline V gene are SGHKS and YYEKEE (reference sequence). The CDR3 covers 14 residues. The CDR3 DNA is TGTGCCAGCCAAGCGCAGCCTAGCAATCAGCCCCAGCATTTT. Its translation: CASQAQPSNQPQHF.

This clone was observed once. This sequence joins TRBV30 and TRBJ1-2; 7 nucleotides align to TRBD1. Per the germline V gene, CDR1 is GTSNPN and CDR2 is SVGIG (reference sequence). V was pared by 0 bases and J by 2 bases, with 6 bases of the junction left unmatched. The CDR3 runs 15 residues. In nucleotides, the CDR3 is TGTGCCTGGAGTGTACCGGGGACAGCGAACTATGGCTACACCTTC. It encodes CAWSVPGTANYGYTF.

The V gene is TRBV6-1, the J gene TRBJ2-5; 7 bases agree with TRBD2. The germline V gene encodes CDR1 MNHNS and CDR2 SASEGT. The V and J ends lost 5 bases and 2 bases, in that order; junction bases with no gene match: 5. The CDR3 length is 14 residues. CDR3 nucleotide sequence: TGTGCCAGCAGTCCCCCGGGACTACAAGAGACCCAGTACTTC. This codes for CASSPPGLQETQYF.

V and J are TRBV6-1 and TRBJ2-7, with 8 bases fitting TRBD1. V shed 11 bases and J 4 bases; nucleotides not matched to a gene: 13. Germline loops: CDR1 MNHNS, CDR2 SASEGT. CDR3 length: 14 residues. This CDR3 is CAVPHMTGAYEQYF. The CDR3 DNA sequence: TGTGCCGTCCCCCACATGACAGGGGCTTACGAGCAGTACTTC.

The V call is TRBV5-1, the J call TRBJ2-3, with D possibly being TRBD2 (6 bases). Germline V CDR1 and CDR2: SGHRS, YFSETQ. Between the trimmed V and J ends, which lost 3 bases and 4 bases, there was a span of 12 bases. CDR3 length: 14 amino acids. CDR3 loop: CASSSGGRADTQYF. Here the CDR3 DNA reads TGCGCCAGCAGCTCCGGGGGAAGGGCAGATACGCAGTATTTT.

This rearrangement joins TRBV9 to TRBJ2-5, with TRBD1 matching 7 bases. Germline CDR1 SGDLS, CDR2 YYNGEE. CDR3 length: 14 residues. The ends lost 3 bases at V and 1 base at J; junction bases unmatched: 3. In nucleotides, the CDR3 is TGTGCCAGCAGCGCCGGGACAGTCCAAGAGACCCAGTACTTC. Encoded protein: CASSAGTVQETQYF. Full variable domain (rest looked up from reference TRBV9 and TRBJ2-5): DSGVTQTPKHLITATGQRVTLRCSPRSGDLSVYWYQQSLDQGLQFLIQYYNGEERAKGNILERFSAQQFPDLHSELNLSSLELGDSALYFCASSAGTVQETQYFGPGTRLLVL.

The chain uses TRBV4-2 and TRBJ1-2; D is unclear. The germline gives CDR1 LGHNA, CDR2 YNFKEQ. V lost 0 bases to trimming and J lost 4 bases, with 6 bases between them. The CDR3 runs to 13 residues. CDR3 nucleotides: TGTGCCAGCAGCCAAGAGGTCGGCTATGGCTACACCTTC. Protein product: CASSQEVGYGYTF.

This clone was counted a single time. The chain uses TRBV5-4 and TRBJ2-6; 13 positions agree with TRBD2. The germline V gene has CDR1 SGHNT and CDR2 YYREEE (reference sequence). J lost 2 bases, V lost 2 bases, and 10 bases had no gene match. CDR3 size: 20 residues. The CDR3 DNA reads TGTGCCAGCAGCTTTGTCCTTTTCGGACTAGCGGGAGCTGGGGCCAACGTCCTGACTTTC. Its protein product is CASSFVLFGLAGAGANVLTF.

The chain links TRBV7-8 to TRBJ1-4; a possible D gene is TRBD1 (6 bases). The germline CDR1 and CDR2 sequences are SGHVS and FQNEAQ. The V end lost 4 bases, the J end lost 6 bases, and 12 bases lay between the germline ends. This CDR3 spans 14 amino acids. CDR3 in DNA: TGTGCCAGCAGCTCGGACAGCGGACATGAAAAACTGTTTTTT. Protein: CASSSDSGHEKLFF.

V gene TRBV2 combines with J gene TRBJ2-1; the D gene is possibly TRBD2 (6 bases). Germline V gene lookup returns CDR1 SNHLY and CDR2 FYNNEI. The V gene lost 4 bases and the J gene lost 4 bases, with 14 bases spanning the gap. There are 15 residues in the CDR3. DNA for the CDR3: TGTGCCAGCAGTGCATCGGGAGAAGGGTACAATGAGCAGTTCTTC. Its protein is CASSASGEGYNEQFF.